The 7 T cell receptor beta chains presented below share a single source sample, sequenced in a study of CXCR3-negative and CXCR3-positive naive CD8 T cells. Study results and caveats: Higher TRB CDR3 hydrophobicity marked CXCR3-positive naive cells relative to CXCR3-negative naive cells.

The TRB libraries of cDNA were built by UMI-labeled 5' RACE. TCRdb reprocessed the 5' RACE reads and keeps a single row for each CDR3 protein, giving no DNA. The sample's table shows over 95,000 distinct CDR3 sequences. Their antigens are not known. Sequencing was done on a sample of naive CXCR3+ CD8+ T cells from blood. The subset denotes: CD45RO-CCR7+CD27+CD95- naive CD8+ T cells expressing CXCR3 (TNR3+). Receptors originate from a human donor in good health. Some clones in this sample may be carry-over from other donors' samples.

The genes are TRBV12-3 or TRBV12-4 and TRBJ1-3; TCRdb indicates TRBD1, and absent DNA this call remains unverified. The CDR3 has 13 amino acids. The CDR3 here is CANQVGGGNTIYF.

J is TRBJ2-1 and V is TRBV9. The CDR3 runs to 15 residues. Germline V CDR1 and CDR2: SGDLS, YYNGEE. CDR3 sequence reads: CASSHSRSSYNEQFF.

The chain joins TRBV7-2 to TRBJ2-1; TCRdb reports TRBD1, a call that lacks DNA to check it against. Germline V lookup: CDR1 SGHTA, CDR2 FQGNSA. The CDR3 is made up of 15 amino acids. CDR3 sequence reads: CASSLDGGSYNEQFF.

The rearrangement joins TRBV6-5 to TRBJ1-1; without DNA, the TCRdb call of TRBD1 cannot be checked. CDR3 length equals 15 residues. CDR1 MNHEY and CDR2 SVGAGI come from the germline V gene. The CDR3 is CASSLGQGGLTEAFF.

The chain's CDR3 is CASSQDSSGQGRYEQYF. The V call is TRBV5-1, the J call TRBJ2-7; TCRdb indicates TRBD1, and absent DNA this call remains unverified. This CDR3 is 17 amino acids long. Germline V gene lookup returns CDR1 SGHRS and CDR2 YFSETQ. Supplemented by reference TRBV5-1 and TRBJ2-7, the full variable domain reads KAGVTQTPRYLIKTRGQQVTLSCSPISGHRSVSWYQQTPGQGLQFLFEYFSETQRNKGNFPGRFSGRQFSNSRSEMNVSTLELGDSALYLCASSQDSSGQGRYEQYFGPGTRLTVT.

V is TRBV5-1 and J is TRBJ2-7; TCRdb's assignment of TRBD1 cannot be checked, as there is no DNA. CDR3 size: 16 residues. The germline CDR1 and CDR2 sequences are SGHRS and YFSETQ. CDR3 residues: CASSLWTGDISYEQYF.

The chain joins TRBV6-4 to TRBJ2-1; TCRdb's assignment of TRBD2 cannot be checked, as there is no DNA. The CDR3 covers 16 residues. Germline CDR1 is MRHNA and CDR2 is SNTAGT. The CDR3 loop reads CASSDLSGRAHNEQFF.